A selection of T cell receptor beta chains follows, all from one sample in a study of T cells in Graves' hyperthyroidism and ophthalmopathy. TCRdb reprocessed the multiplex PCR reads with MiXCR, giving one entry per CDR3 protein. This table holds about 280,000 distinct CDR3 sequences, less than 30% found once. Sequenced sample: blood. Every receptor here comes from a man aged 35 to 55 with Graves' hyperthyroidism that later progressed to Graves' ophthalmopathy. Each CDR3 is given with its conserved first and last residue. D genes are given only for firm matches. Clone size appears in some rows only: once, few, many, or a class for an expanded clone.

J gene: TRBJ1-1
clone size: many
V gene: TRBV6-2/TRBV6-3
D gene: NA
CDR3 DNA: TGTGCCAGCAGTCTCGCCTTGACGGGGATGAACACTGAAGCTTTCTTT
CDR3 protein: CASSLALTGMNTEAFF

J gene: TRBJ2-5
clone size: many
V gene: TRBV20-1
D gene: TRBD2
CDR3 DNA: TGCAGTGCTAGATATAGGACTAGCGGGATTATAACGGAGACCCAGTACTTC
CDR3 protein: CSARYRTSGIITETQYF

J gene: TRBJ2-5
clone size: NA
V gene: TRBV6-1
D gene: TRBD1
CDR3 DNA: TGTGCCAGCAGCAGACAGGGTGGACTCTGGGAGACCCAGTACTTC
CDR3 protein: CASSRQGGLWETQYF

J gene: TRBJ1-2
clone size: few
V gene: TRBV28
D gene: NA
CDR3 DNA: TGTGCCAGCAGTTTACCCCCTGGCTACACCTTC
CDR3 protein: CASSLPPGYTF

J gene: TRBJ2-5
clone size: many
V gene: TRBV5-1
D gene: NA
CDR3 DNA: TGCGCCAGCAGCTTGGACTACGGTGAGACCCAGTACTTC
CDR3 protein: CASSLDYGETQYF

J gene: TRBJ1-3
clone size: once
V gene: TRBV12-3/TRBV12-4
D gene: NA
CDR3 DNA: TGTGCCAGCAGTTCCTCGGGACCGGGAAACACCATATATTTT
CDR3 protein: CASSSSGPGNTIYF

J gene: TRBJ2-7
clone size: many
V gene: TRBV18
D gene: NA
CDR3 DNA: TGTGCCAGCTCACCGACCCAGGGCGGCGGTAACGAGCAGTACTTC
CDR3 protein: CASSPTQGGGNEQYF

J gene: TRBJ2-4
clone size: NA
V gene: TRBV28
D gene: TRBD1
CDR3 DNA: TGTGCCAGCAGTTTCTACAGGGGGGTAGCCAAAAACATTCAGTACTTC
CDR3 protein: CASSFYRGVAKNIQYF

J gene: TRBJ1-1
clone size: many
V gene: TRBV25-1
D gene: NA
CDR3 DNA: TGTGCCAGCTCCCAAGGGTTTGAAGCTTTCTTT
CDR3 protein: CASSQGFEAFF

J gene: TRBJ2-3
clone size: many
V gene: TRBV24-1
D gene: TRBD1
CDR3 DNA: TGTGCCACCAGTGATGTGGGACAGGGGGCGAGAACAGATACGCAGTATTTT
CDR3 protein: CATSDVGQGARTDTQYF

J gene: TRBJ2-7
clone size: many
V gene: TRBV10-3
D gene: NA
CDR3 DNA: TGTGCCATCAGTGACAGTGAGTCGAACTACGAGCAGTACTTC
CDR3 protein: CAISDSESNYEQYF

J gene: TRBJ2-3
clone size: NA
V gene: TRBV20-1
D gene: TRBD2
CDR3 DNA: TGCAGTGCTAGAGACCTCTTGACTAGCGGGATAATGGATACGCAGTATTTT
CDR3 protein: CSARDLLTSGIMDTQYF

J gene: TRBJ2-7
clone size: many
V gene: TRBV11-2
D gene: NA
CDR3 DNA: TGTGCCAGCAGCCTACGAGAGGTAAAACCTACGGAGCAGTACTTC
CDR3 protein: CASSLREVKPTEQYF

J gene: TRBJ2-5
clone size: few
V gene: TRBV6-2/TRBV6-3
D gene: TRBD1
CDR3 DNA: TGTGCCAGCAGGACGGACAGGGGAGAGACCCAGTACTTC
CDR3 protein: CASRTDRGETQYF

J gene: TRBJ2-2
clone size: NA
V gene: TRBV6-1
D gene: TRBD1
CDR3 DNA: TGTGCCAGCACCCTTAAGGACAGGGGGGACACCGGGGAGCTGTTTTTT
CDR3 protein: CASTLKDRGDTGELFF

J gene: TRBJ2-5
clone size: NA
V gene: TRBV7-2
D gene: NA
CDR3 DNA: TGTGCCAGCAGCTTATATGTGATGGAGACCCAGTACTTC
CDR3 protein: CASSLYVMETQYF

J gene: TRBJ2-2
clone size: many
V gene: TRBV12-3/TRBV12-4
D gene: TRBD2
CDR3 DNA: TGTGCCAGCGGCCTAGCGGGAGGGCGCGGGGAGCTGTTTTTT
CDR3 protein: CASGLAGGRGELFF

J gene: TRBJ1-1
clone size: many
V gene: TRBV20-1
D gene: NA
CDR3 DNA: TGCAGTGCTAGAGATTGGGCAGGGGTCACTGAAGCTTTCTTT
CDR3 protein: CSARDWAGVTEAFF

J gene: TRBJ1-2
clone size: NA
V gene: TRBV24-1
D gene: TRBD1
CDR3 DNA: TGTGCCACCAGTGACAACCGGGACAGTCGTGGCTACACCTTC
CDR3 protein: CATSDNRDSRGYTF

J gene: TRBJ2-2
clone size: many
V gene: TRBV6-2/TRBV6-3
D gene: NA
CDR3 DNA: TGTGCCAGCAGTCGAACGGGACCGGCCGGGGAGCTGTTTTTT
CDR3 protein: CASSRTGPAGELFF

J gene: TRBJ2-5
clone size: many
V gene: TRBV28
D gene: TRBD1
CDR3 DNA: TGTGCCAGCAATAACCGGGGACAGGTCCAAGAGACCCAGTACTTC
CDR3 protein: CASNNRGQVQETQYF

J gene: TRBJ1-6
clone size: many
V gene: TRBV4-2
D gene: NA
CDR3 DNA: TGTGCCGGCAGCCGAACACGAGAGCTAGGCTATAATTCACCCCTCCACTTT
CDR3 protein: CAGSRTRELGYNSPLHF

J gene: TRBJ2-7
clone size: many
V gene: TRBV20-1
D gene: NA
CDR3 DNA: TGCAGTGCTAGTCCCACATCGTCTTCCTACGAGCAGTACTTC
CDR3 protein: CSASPTSSSYEQYF

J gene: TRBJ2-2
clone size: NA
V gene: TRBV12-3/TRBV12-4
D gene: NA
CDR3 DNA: TGTGCCAGCAGTTTAGCGCTAGGGGAAGTAGCCGGGGAGCTGTTTTTT
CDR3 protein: CASSLALGEVAGELFF

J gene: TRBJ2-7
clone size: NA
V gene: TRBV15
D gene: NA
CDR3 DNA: TGTGCCACCAGCACGGGGGAATACGAGCAGTACTTC
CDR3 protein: CATSTGEYEQYF

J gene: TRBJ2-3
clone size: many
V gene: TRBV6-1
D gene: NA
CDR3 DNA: TGTGCCAGCATCGACTCGTCTTCTCCAGATACGCAGTATTTT
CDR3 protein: CASIDSSSPDTQYF

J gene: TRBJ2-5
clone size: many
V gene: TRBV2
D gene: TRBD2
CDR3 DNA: TGTGCCAGCAGTGAGGGACTAGCGGGAGTTGAGACCCAGTACTTC
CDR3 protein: CASSEGLAGVETQYF

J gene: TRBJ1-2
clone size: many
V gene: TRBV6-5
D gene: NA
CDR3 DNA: TGTGCCAGCATCGGGGGGGATTACTATGGCTACACCTTC
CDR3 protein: CASIGGDYYGYTF

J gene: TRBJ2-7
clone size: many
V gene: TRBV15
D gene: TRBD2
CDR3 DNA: TGTGCCACCAGCAGAAAACACTCCCGGTGGGGGACTAGCTCCTACGAGCAGTACTTC
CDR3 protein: CATSRKHSRWGTSSYEQYF

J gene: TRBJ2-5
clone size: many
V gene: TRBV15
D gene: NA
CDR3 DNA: TGTGCCACCAGCAGAGATCAGGGGTACCAAGAGACCCAGTACTTC
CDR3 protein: CATSRDQGYQETQYF

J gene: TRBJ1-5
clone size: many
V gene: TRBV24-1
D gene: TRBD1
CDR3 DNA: TGTGCCACCAGTGATCGACAGGGGGATCAGCCCCAGCATTTT
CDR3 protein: CATSDRQGDQPQHF

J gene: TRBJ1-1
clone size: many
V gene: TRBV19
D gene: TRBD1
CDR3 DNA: TGTGCCAGTAGTATAGTGGGACAGCGAGGAGCTTTCTTT
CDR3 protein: CASSIVGQRGAFF

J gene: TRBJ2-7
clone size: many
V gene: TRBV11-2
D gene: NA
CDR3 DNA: TGTGCCAGCAGCCTAAAAGGACGGAACTACGAGCAGTACTTC
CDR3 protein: CASSLKGRNYEQYF

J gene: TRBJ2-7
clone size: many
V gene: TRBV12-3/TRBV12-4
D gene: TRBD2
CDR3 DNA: TGTGCCAGCAGACTCAGGACTAGCGGACCCTACGAGCAGTACTTC
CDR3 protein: CASRLRTSGPYEQYF

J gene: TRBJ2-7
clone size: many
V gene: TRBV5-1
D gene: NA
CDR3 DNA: TGCGCCAGCAGCTTCAATAGCGGCTCCTACGAGCAGTACTTC
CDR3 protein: CASSFNSGSYEQYF

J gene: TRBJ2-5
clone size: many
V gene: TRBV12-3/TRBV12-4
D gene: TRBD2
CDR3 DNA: TGTGCCAGCACCATTGCGGGGGGAAGAGAGACCCAGTACTTC
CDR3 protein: CASTIAGGRETQYF

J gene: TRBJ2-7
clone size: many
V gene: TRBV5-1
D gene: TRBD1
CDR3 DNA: TGCGCCAGCAGCTTGAGGGGGCCATACGAGCAGTACTTC
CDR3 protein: CASSLRGPYEQYF

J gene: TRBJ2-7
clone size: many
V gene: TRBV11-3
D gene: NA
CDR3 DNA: TGTGCCAGCAGGAAATCCGGGGGGCGACCTGAGGAGCAGTACTTC
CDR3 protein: CASRKSGGRPEEQYF

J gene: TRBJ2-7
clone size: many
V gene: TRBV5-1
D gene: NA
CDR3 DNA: TGCGCCAGCAGCTTAAAACCGGGTCATTACGAGCAGTACTTC
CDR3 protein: CASSLKPGHYEQYF

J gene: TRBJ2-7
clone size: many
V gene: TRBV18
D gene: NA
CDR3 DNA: TGTGCCAGCTCACCAGGGACCGCTACCTACGAGCAGTACTTC
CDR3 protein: CASSPGTATYEQYF

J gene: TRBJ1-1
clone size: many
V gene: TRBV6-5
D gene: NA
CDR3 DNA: TGTGCCAGCAGTTATGACACTGAAGCTTTCTTT
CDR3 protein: CASSYDTEAFF

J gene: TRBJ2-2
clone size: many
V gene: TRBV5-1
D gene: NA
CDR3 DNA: TGCGCCAGCAGAGAATTCCAGCAGAACACCGGGGAGCTGTTTTTT
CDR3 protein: CASREFQQNTGELFF

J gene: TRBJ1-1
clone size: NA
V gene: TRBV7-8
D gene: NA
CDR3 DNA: TGTGCCAGCAGCTTAGACGTGGCGGAAGCTTTCTTT
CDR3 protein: CASSLDVAEAFF

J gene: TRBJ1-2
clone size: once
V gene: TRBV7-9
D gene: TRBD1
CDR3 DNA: TGTGCCAGCAGGCAGACACAGGGGTCCTATGGCTACACCTTC
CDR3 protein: CASRQTQGSYGYTF

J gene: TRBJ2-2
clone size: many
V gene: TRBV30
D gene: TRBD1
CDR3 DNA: TGTGCCTGGACTAGGGACAGGGGGACGCTTGGGGAGCTGTTTTTT
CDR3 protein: CAWTRDRGTLGELFF

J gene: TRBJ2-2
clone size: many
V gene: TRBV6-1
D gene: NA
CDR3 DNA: TGTGCCAGCAGTGGACGAGCGGACACCGGGGAGCTGTTTTTT
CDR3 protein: CASSGRADTGELFF

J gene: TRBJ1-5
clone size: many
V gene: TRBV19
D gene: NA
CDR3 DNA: TGTGCCACCCAACAGGGCGCGAGCAATCAGCCCCAGCATTTT
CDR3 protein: CATQQGASNQPQHF

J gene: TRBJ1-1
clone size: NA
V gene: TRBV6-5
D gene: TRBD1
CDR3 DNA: TGTGCCAGCAGTTCCAAGGACAGGGCAGCTTTCTTT
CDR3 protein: CASSSKDRAAFF

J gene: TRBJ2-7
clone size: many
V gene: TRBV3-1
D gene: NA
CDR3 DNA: TGTGCCAGCAGCCAAGGGATCCGGGATAGTGGCGAGCAGTACTTC
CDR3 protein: CASSQGIRDSGEQYF

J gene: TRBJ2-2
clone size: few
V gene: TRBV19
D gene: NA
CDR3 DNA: TGTGCCAGTAGTACCCACCGCATGGGGCCCCGGACCGGGGAGCTGTTTTTT
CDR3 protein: CASSTHRMGPRTGELFF

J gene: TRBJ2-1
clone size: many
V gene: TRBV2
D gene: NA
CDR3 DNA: TGTGCCAGCAGGGCCGAAAGGGGCGAGCTCTTC
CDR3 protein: CASRAERGELF